The 4 T cell receptor delta chains in this list originate from one sample, sequenced in a study of γδ T cells in repeated Plasmodium falciparum infection. TCRdb re-called the multiplex PCR reads through CATT. This sample carries some 100,000 delta-chain clones, under 1.5% of them seen once, and the ten largest clones take 7% to 9.5%. Vgamma9/Vdelta2+ and Vdelta2-negative gammadelta T cells were flow-sorted from PBMC for bulk sequencing. Input material: gamma-delta T cells from blood. Receptor source: a pool of human donors (malaria-infected and uninfected, not separated).

This clone was counted only a few times. Translating this DNA gives a protein that differs at residue 8 from the TCRdb one, which belongs to a much larger clone; a read error is likely, and the protein shown is this translation. The V gene is TRDV3, the J gene TRDJ1, with D uncertain. In the absence of a J gene in TCRdb, the DNA was matched to germline to assign it here. The CDR3 is 18 residues long. CDR1 and CDR2 (germline): TVYSNPD, GDNSRS (reference sequence). Trimming removed 2 bases from V and 0 bases from J, with 25 bases in between. The CDR3 reads CAFYGPSCPSSYTDKLIF. The CDR3 region has the DNA TGTGCCTTTTACGGTCCCAGCTGTCCATCGTCGTACACCGATAAACTCATCTTT.

To note about this clone: TCRdb's listed protein matches a much larger clone and diverges from this DNA's translation at residue 5, likely through a read error; the protein shown comes from the DNA. The chain employs TRDV2 and TRDJ3, with TRDD3 identical over 10 bases. No J gene was available from TCRdb, and it was assigned here by a germline match of the DNA. The V gene's germline CDR1 is GEAIGNYY and CDR2 EKD. This CDR3 region has 16 residues. V dropped 3 bases and J dropped 4; count of bases not matched to a gene: 2. Here the CDR3 reads CACDALGDWDTRQMFF. The CDR3, as DNA: TGTGCCTGTGACGCACTGGGGGATTGGGACACCCGACAGATGTTTTTC.

This clone was picked up a small number of times. The protein given by TCRdb reflects a much larger clone and differs at residue 5 from this DNA's translation, likely from a read error; the protein shown is the DNA's translation. The rearrangement links TRDV2 to TRDJ1; 11 bases are a match to TRDD3. The J gene, left out of TCRdb, was set here by checking the DNA against germline. The germline V gene has CDR1 GEAIGNYY and CDR2 EKD. The CDR3 spans 23 residues. Germline trimming cut 2 bases from V and 7 bases from J; bases unmatched to any gene: 32. CDR3 sequence: CACDIAPARGVGDTTYLPGKLIF. CDR3 coding DNA: TGTGCCTGTGACATCGCCCCGGCACGTGGAGTGGGGGATACGACCTACCTACCTGGTAAACTCATCTTT.

This clone has just a few counts. TCRdb records a much larger clone's protein for this DNA, with a difference at residue 7 that likely arises from a read error; the protein given is the translation of the DNA. This chain uses TRDV2 with TRDJ1, with 11 bases matching TRDD3. Because TCRdb records no J gene, it was assigned here through a match of the DNA to germline. CDR3 size: 20 residues. Germline V gene sequence: CDR1 GEAIGNYY, CDR2 EKD. V dropped 0 bases and J dropped 0; count of bases not matched to a gene: 14. CDR3 DNA: TGTGCCTGTGACACCGTTCCTGGGGGATACAAAGCCCCGTACACCGATAAACTCATCTTT. It yields the protein CACDTVPGGYKAPYTDKLIF.